These 8 T cell receptor beta chains originate from one sample sequenced in a study of Ad26.COV2.S vaccination and SARS-CoV-2 variants. Treatment denoted: 15 to 20 received Ad26.COV2.S at low or high dose, single or two shots; about 5 received placebo; per-sample allocation not given. Day 63 following the first vaccine or placebo injection was when the samples were taken. The table came from immunoSEQ multiplex PCR; TCRdb's copy has only in-frame clones and leaves some out. The sample has about 320,000 clones; 85% to 90% are singletons. The input for sequencing was peripheral blood, taken in a trial of Ad26.COV2.S vaccine versus placebo. Every receptor here comes from a person between 18 and 59 years old who received the Ad26.COV2.S COVID-19 vaccine or a placebo.

The J gene is TRBJ2-2, the V gene TRBV12-3 or TRBV12-4; D ambiguous. Trimming cost V 5 bases and J 4 bases, with 8 bases left between them. The CDR3 extends over 13 amino acids. The chain's CDR3 is CASSIDFTGELFF. CDR3 sequence (DNA): TGTGCCAGCAGTATAGACTTCACCGGGGAGCTGTTTTTT.

The chain joins TRBV7-2 to TRBJ1-2; no definite D call. Trimming removed 1 base at V and 4 bases at J, with 13 bases between. The CDR3 sequence is 15 residues long. The germline V gene encodes CDR1 SGHTA and CDR2 FQGNSA. CDR3 nucleotide sequence: TGTGCCAGCAGCTTAGGAATTGGAGAACTCTATGGCTACACCTTC. Its protein product is CASSLGIGELYGYTF.

The rearrangement links TRBV7-9 to TRBJ2-7, with 7 bases that match TRBD2. The junction had 7 bases not matched to a gene; V was cut back by 6 bases and J by 2 bases. The CDR3 extends over 14 amino acids. From germline, CDR1 is SEHNR and CDR2 FQNEAQ (reference sequence). Here the CDR3 reads CASSSLADTYEQYF. The CDR3 DNA follows: TGTGCCAGCAGTTCTCTAGCGGACACCTACGAGCAGTACTTC.

This clone came up many times. This chain links TRBV4-1 with TRBJ2-1; 8 bases fit TRBD2. The length of the CDR3 is 13 residues. CDR1 MGHRA and CDR2 YSYEKL come from the germline V gene. Losses at the gene ends were 4 bases for V and 9 bases for J; bases not matched to a gene: 5. The CDR3 DNA is TGCGCCAGCAGCCGAGGACTAGCTAGTGAGCAGTTCTTC. Residues: CASSRGLASEQFF.

Only a few counts were recorded for this clone. This chain connects TRBV6-6 to TRBJ1-5; D may be TRBD1 (5 bases). The CDR3 runs to 14 residues. V lost 0 bases, J lost 7 bases, and 10 bases lay in between. Germline V gene lookup returns CDR1 MNHNY and CDR2 SVGAGI (reference sequence). DNA of the CDR3: TGTGCCAGCAGTTACTCGGGGGATTCCCAGCCCCAGCATTTT. It specifies CASSYSGDSQPQHF.

The rearrangement uses TRBV4-3 and TRBJ2-7; 15 positions match TRBD2. V was pared by 4 bases and J by 6 bases, with 4 bases of the junction left unmatched. CDR1 is LGHNA and CDR2 is YSLEER in the germline V gene. The CDR3 runs 15 residues. The CDR3 coding sequence is TGCGCCAGCAGCCCTTGGACTAGCGGGGGGGGCGAGCAGTACTTC. It specifies CASSPWTSGGGEQYF.

The CDR3 DNA reads as TGTGCCAGCTCCCGGAACACCGGGGAGCTGTTTTTT. This codes for CASSRNTGELFF. The genes are TRBV12-3 or TRBV12-4 and TRBJ2-2; D uncertain. This CDR3 is 12 amino acids long. V lost 8 bases, J lost 1 base, and 5 bases lay in between.

The chain couples TRBV7-8 to TRBJ1-2; 9 nucleotides line up with TRBD1. This CDR3 has 16 amino acids. Germline V gene sequence: CDR1 SGHVS, CDR2 FQNEAQ. Trimming removed 5 bases from V and 3 bases from J; junction bases left unmatched: 10. CDR3 residues: CASSVSRDRVDYGYTF. The CDR3, as DNA: TGTGCCAGCAGCGTGAGCCGGGACAGGGTGGACTATGGCTACACCTTC.